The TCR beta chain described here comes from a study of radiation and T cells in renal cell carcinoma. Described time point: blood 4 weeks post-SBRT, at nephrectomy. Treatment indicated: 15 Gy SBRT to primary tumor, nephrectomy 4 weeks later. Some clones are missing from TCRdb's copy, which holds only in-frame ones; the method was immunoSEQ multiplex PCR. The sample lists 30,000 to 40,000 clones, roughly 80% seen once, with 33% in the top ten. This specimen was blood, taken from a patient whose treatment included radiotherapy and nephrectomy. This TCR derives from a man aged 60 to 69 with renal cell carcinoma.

The CDR3 protein is CASVMGGGYTF. The DNA of the CDR3 is TGTGCCAGCGTTATGGGGGGTGGCTACACCTTC. V is TRBV2 and J is TRBJ1-2; D perhaps matches TRBD1 (5 bases). The CDR3 extends over 11 amino acids. The V gene lost 8 bases and the J gene lost 7 bases, with 11 bases spanning the gap. From germline, CDR1 is SNHLY and CDR2 FYNNEI.